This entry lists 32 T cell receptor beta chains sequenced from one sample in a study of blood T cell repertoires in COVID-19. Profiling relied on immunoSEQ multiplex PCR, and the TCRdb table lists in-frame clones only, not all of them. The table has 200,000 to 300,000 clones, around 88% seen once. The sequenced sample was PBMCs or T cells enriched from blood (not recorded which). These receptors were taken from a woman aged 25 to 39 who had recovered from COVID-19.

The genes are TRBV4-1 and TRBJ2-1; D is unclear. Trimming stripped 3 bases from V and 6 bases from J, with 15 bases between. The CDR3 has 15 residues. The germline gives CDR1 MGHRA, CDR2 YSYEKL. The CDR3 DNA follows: TGCGCCAGCAGCCATCCGCTGGCAGTTTCCAATGAGCAGTTCTTC. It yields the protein CASSHPLAVSNEQFF.

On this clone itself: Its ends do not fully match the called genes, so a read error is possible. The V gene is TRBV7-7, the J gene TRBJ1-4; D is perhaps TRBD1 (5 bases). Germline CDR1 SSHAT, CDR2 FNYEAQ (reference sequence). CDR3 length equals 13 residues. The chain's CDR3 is CASSKGPGEKLFF. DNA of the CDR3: TGTGCTAGCAGCAAGGGGCCAGGGGAAAAACTGTTTTTT.

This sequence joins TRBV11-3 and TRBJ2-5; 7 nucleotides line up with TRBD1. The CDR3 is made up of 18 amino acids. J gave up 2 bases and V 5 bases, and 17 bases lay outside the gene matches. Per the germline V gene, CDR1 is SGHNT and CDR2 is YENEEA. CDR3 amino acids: CASSAKGPGQRTQETQYF. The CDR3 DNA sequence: TGTGCCAGCAGCGCAAAGGGTCCGGGACAGCGAACACAAGAGACCCAGTACTTC.

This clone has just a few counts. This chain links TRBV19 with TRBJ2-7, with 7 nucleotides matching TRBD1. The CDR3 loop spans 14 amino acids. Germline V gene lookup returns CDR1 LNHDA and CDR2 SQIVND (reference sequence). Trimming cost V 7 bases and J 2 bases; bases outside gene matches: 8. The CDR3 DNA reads TGTGCCAGTAATCCTTCGACAGGGACCTACGAGCAGTACTTC. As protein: CASNPSTGTYEQYF.

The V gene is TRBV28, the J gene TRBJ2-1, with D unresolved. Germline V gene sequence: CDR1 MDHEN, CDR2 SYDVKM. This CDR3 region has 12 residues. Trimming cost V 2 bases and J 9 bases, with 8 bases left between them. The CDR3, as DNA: TGTGCCAGCAGTTTACTAGGCGGTGAGCAGTTCTTC. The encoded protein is CASSLLGGEQFF.

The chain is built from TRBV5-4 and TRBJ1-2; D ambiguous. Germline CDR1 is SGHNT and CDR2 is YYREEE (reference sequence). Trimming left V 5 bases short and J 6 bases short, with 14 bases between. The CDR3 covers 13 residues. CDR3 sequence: CASRTEVIHGYTF. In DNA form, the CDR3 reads TGTGCCAGCAGGACGGAGGTTATCCATGGCTACACCTTC. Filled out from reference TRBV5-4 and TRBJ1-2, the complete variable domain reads ETGVTQSPTHLIKTRGQQVTLRCSSQSGHNTVSWYQQALGQGPQFIFQYYREEENGRGNFPPRFSGLQFPNYSSELNVNALELDDSALYLCASRTEVIHGYTFGSGTRLTVV.

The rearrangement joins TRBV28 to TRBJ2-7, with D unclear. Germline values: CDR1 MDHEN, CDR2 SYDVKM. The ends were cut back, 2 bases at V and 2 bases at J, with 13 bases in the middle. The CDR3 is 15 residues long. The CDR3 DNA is TGTGCCAGCAGTTTAGGAGTTTTAAGTCCCTACGAGCAGTACTTC. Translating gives CASSLGVLSPYEQYF.

CDR3 bases: TGTGCCAGCAGTATTCCCTCCGGACATTTTGAAAAACTGTTTTTT. The encoded protein is CASSIPSGHFEKLFF. The chain uses TRBV28 and TRBJ1-4; D might be TRBD1 (5 bases). V dropped 5 bases and J dropped 7 bases, with 17 bases sitting between them. This CDR3 region has 15 residues. CDR1 MDHEN and CDR2 SYDVKM come from the germline V gene.

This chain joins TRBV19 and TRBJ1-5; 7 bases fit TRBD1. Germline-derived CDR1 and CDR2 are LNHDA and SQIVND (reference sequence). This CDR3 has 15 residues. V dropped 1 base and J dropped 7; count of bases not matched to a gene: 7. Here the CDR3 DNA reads TGTGCCAGTAGTATAGTAGGGGGCCGCGGCCAGCCCCAGCATTTT. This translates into CASSIVGGRGQPQHF.

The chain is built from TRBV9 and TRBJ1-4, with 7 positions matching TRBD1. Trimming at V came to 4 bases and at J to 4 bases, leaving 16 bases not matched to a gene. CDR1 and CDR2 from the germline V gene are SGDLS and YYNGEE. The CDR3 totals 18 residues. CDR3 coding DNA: TGTGCCAGCAGCCCCCCCGGGACAGAGGAATTCGGTAATGAAAAACTGTTTTTT. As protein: CASSPPGTEEFGNEKLFF. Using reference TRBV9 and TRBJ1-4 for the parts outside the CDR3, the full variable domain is DSGVTQTPKHLITATGQRVTLRCSPRSGDLSVYWYQQSLDQGLQFLIQYYNGEERAKGNILERFSAQQFPDLHSELNLSSLELGDSALYFCASSPPGTEEFGNEKLFFGSGTQLSVL.

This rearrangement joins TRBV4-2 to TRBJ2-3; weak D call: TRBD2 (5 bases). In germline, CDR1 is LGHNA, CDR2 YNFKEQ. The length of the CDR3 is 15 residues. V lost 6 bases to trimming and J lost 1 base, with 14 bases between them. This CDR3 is CASREEPRGTDTQYF. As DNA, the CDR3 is TGTGCCAGCAGGGAGGAACCGAGGGGCACAGATACGCAGTATTTT.

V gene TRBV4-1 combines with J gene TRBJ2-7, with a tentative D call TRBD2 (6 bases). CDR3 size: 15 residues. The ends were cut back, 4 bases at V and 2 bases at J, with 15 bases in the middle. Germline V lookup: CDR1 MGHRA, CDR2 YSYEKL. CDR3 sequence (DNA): TGCGCCAGCAGCCTCAAACTGGGGGAGGCCTACGAGCAGTACTTC. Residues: CASSLKLGEAYEQYF.

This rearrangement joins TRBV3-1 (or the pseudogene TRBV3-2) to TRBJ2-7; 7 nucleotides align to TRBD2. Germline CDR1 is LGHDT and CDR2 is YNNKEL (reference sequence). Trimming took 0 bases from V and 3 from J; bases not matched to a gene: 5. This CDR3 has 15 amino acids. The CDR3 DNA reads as TGTGCCAGCAGCCAAGACCCAGCTAGCGGCTACGAGCAGTACTTC. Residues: CASSQDPASGYEQYF.

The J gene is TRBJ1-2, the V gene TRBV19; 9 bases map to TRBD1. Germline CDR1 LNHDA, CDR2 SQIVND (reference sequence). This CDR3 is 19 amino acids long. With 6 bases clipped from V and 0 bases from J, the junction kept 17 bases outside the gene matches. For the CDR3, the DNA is TGTGCCAGTAGCAGAACGCCGGGACAGGGTGGTTTTACTAACTATGGCTACACCTTC. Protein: CASSRTPGQGGFTNYGYTF.

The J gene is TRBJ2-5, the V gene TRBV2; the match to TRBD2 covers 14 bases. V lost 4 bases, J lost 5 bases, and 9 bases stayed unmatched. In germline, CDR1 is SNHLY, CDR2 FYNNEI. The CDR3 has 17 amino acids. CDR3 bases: TGTGCCAGCAGTGTGTTCGGACTAGCGGGAGGTCTGGAGACCCAGTACTTC. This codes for CASSVFGLAGGLETQYF.

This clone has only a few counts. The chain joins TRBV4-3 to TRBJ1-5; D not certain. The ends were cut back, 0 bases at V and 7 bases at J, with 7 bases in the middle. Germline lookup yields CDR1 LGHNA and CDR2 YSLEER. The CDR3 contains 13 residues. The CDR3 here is CASSQESGQPQHF. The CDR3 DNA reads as TGCGCCAGCAGCCAAGAATCCGGGCAGCCCCAGCATTTT.

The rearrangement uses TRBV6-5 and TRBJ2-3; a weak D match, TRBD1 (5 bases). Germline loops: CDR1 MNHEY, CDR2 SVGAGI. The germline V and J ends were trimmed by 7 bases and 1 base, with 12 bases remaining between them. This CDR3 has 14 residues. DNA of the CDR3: TGTGCCAGCACCCAGGGTTGGGGCACAGATACGCAGTATTTT. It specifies CASTQGWGTDTQYF.

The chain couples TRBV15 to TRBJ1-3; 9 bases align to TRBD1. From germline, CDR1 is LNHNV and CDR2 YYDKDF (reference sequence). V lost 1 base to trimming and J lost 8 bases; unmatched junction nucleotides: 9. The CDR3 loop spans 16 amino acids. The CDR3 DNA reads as TGTGCCACCAGCAGAGCTCCGGGACAGGGTACGGACACCATATATTTT. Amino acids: CATSRAPGQGTDTIYF.

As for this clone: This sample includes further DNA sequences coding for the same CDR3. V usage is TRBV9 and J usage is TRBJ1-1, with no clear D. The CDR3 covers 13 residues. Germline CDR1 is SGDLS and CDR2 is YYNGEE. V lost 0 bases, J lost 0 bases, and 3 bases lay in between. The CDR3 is CASSVAVNTEAFF. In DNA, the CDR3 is TGTGCCAGCAGCGTAGCAGTGAACACTGAAGCTTTCTTT.

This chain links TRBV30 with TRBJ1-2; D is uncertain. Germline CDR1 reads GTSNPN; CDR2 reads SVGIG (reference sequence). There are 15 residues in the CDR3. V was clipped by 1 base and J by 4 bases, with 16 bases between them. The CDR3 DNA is TGTGCCTGGAGTGAGGCAGACTCTGTGGTCTATGGCTACACCTTC. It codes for CAWSEADSVVYGYTF.

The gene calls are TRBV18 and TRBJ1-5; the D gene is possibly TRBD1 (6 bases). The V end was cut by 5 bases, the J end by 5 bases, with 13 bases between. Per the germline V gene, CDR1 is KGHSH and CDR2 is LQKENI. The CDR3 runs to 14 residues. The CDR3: CASSYDRSDQPQHF. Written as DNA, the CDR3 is TGTGCCAGCTCATACGACAGGTCGGATCAGCCCCAGCATTTT.

CDR3 in amino acids: CASSLAGTGLTAEAFF. The CDR3 coding sequence is TGTGCCAGCAGCTTAGCCGGGACAGGGTTGACGGCTGAAGCTTTCTTT. The chain recombines TRBV7-9 with TRBJ1-1; 9 bases fit TRBD1. The CDR3 has 16 residues. The J segment lost 6 bases and the V segment lost 0 bases, leaving 8 bases of the junction unmatched. From germline, CDR1 is SEHNR and CDR2 FQNEAQ (reference sequence).

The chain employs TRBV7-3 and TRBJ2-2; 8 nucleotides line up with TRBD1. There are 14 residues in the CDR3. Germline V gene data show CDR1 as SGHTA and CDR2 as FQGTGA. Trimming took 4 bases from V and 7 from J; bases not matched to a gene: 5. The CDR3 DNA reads TGTGCCAGCAGCTCGCAGGGGGCAGGCGGGGAGCTGTTTTTT. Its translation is CASSSQGAGGELFF.

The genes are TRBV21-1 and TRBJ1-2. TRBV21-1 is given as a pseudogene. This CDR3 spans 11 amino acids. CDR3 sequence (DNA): TGTGCCAGCAGCGGAGGGTCGGGCTACACCTTC. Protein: CASSGGSGYTF.

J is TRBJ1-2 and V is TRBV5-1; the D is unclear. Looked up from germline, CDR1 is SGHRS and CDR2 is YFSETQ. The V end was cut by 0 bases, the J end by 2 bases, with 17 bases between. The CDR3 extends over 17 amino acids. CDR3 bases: TGCGCCAGCAGCTTGGCGTTGGCGGGCCGGAGCAACTATGGCTACACCTTC. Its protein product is CASSLALAGRSNYGYTF.

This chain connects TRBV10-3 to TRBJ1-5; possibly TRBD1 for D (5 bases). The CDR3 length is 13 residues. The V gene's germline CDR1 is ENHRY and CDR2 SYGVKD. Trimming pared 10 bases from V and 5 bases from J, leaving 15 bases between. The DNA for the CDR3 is TGTGCCACAAACGGGGGGGGAGATCAGCCCCAGCATTTT. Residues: CATNGGGDQPQHF.

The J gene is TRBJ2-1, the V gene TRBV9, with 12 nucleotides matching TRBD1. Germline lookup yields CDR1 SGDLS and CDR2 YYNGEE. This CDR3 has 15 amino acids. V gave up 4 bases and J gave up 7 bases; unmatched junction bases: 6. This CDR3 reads CASSLGQGAQNEQFF. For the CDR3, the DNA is TGTGCCAGCAGCCTGGGACAGGGGGCCCAAAATGAGCAGTTCTTC.

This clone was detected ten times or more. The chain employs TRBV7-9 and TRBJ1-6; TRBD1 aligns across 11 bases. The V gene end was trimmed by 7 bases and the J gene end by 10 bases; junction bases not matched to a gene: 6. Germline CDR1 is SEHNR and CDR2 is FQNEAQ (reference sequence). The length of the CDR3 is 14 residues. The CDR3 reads CASIGGQGGSPLHF. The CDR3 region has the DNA TGTGCCAGCATAGGGGGACAGGGGGGATCACCCCTCCACTTT.

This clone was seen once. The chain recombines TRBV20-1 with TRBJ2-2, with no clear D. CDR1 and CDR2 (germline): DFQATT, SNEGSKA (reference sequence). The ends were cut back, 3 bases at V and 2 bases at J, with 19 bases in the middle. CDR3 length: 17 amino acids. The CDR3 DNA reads TGCAGTGCTAGTCGTCACGAACTGATTATTAACACCGGGGAGCTGTTTTTT. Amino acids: CSASRHELIINTGELFF.

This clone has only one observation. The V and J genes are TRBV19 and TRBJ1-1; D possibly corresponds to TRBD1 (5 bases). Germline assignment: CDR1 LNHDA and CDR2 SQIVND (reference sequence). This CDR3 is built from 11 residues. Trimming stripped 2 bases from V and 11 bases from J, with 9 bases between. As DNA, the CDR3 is TGTGCCAGTAGTATAAGTGGGGGGGCTTTCTTT. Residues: CASSISGGAFF.

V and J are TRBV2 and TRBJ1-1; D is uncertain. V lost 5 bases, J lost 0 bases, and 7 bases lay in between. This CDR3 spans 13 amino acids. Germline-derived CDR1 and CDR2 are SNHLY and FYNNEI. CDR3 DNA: TGTGCCAGCAGTCTACAGATGAACACTGAAGCTTTCTTT. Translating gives CASSLQMNTEAFF.

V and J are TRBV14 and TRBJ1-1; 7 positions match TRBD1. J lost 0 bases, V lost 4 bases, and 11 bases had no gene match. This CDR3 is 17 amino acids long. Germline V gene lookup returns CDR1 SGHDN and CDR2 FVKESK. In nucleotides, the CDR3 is TGTGCCAGCAGCCCGGCGAGAACGACAGGGCTGAACACTGAAGCTTTCTTT. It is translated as CASSPARTTGLNTEAFF.